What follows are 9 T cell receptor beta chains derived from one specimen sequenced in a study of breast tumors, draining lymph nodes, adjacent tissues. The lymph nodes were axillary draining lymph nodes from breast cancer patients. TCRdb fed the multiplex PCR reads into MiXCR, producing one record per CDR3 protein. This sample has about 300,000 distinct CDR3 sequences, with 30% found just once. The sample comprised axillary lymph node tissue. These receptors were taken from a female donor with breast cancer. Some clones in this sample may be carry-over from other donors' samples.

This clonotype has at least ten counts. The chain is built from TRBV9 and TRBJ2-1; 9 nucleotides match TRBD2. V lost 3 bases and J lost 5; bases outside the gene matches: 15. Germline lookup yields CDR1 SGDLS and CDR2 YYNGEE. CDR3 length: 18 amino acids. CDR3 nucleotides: TGTGCCAGCAGCGCCCGACCTCAACTAGCGGGCGCCCACAATGAGCAGTTCTTC. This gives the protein CASSARPQLAGAHNEQFF. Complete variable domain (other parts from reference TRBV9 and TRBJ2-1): DSGVTQTPKHLITATGQRVTLRCSPRSGDLSVYWYQQSLDQGLQFLIQYYNGEERAKGNILERFSAQQFPDLHSELNLSSLELGDSALYFCASSARPQLAGAHNEQFFGPGTRLTVL.

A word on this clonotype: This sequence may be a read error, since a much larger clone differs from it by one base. This chain's CDR3 is CASSLGGAIYGYTF. The CDR3 DNA reads TGTGCCAGCAGCTTGGGGGGTGCAATCTATGGCTACACCTTC. V and J are TRBV5-4 and TRBJ1-2; D is uncertain. This CDR3 is 14 amino acids long. Trimming stripped 0 bases from V and 4 bases from J, with 10 bases between. The germline V gene has CDR1 SGHNT and CDR2 YYREEE (reference sequence). Full variable domain (outside the CDR3, taken from reference TRBV5-4 and TRBJ1-2): ETGVTQSPTHLIKTRGQQVTLRCSSQSGHNTVSWYQQALGQGPQFIFQYYREEENGRGNFPPRFSGLQFPNYSSELNVNALELDDSALYLCASSLGGAIYGYTFGSGTRLTVV.

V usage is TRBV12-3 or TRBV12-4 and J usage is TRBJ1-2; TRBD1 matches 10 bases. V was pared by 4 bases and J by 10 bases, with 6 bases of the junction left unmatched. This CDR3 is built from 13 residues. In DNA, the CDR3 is TGTGCCAGCAGTTACCGGGACAGGGGAAACTACACCTTC. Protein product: CASSYRDRGNYTF.

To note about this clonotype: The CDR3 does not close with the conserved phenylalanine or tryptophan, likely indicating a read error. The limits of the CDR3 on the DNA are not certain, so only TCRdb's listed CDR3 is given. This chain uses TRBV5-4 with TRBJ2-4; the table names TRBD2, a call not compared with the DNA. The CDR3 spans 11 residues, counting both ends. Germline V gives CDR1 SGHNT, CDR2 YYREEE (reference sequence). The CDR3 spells CASSDGLAYDV.

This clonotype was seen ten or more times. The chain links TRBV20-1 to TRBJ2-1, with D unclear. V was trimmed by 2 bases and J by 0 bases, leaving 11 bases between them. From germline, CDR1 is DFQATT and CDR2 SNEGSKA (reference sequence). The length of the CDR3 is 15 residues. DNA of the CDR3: TGCAGTGCTAGACCACCATTAAGCTCCTACAATGAGCAGTTCTTC. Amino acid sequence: CSARPPLSSYNEQFF.

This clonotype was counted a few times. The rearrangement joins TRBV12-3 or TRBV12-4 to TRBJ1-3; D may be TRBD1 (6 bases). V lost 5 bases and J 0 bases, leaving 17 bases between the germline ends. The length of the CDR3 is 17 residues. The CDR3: CASSQRTVMNSGNTIYF. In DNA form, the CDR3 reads TGTGCCAGCAGTCAGCGGACAGTAATGAACTCTGGAAACACCATATATTTT.

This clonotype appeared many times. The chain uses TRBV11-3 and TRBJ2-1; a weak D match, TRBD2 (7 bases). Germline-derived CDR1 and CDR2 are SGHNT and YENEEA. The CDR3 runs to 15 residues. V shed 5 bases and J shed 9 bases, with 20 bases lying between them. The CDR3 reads CASSRGAGVLIEQFF. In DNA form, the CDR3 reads TGTGCCAGCAGCCGGGGGGCGGGAGTTTTGATTGAGCAGTTCTTC.

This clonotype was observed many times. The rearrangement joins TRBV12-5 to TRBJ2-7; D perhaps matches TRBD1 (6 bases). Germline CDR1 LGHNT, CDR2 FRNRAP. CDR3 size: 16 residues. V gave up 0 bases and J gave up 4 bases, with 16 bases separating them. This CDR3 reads CASGLVLGTLTYEQYF. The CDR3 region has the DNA TGTGCTAGTGGTTTGGTACTCGGGACACTGACATACGAGCAGTACTTC.

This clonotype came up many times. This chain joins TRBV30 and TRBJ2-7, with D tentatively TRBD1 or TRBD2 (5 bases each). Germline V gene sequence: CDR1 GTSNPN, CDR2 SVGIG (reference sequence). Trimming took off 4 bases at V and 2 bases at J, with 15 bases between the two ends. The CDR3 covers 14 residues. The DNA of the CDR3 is TGTGCCTGGAACACCGGGACCGCAGCCTACGAGCAGTACTTC. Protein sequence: CAWNTGTAAYEQYF.